The 10 T cell receptor beta chains below were found in one sample sequenced in a study of cytotoxic CD8 clonotypes in ibrutinib-treated CLL. Measured with immunoSEQ multiplex PCR; TCRdb has only the in-frame clones, and not every one. This sample yields some 140,000 clones, of which approximately 80% are seen a single time; roughly 3.3% belongs to the top ten. Source: PBMCs, taken after 24 months of ibrutinib treatment. The receptors come from a human donor with chronic lymphocytic leukemia.

The table lists this clone with many counts. This chain joins TRBV7-2 and TRBJ1-2, with 8 bases that match TRBD1. Germline V gives CDR1 SGHTA, CDR2 FQGNSA. This CDR3 is built from 18 residues. The trim removed 6 bases at V and 0 bases at J, leaving 15 bases unmatched. The CDR3: CASRPDRATSIANYGYTF. CDR3 nucleotides: TGTGCCAGCAGACCGGACAGGGCAACATCTATAGCTAACTATGGCTACACCTTC.

In DNA form, the CDR3 reads TGTGCCAGCAGAGAACGACCTAGCTCCTACGAGCAGTACTTC. The encoded protein is CASRERPSSYEQYF. The V and J genes are TRBV2 and TRBJ2-7; D remains unclear. V gave up 6 bases and J gave up 0 bases, with 12 bases separating them. From germline, CDR1 is SNHLY and CDR2 FYNNEI. The CDR3 consists of 14 residues.

Written as DNA, the CDR3 is TGTGCCAGCAGTGAGCAGGGGTGGTACGAGCAGTACTTC. Translating it yields CASSEQGWYEQYF. J is TRBJ2-7 and V is TRBV25-1, with D possibly being TRBD1 (6 bases). With 3 bases removed from V and 4 bases from J, the gap between germline ends came to 10 bases. This CDR3 has 13 residues. The germline V gene encodes CDR1 MGHDK and CDR2 SYGVNS.

The gene calls are TRBV19 and TRBJ1-6; possibly TRBD1 for D (5 bases). There are 16 residues in the CDR3. V shed 6 bases and J shed 0 bases, with 12 bases lying between them. Germline V CDR1 and CDR2: LNHDA, SQIVND (reference sequence). The CDR3: CASSAGGSSYNSPLHF. For the CDR3, the DNA is TGTGCCAGTAGCGCCGGGGGTAGCTCCTATAATTCACCCCTCCACTTT.

V usage is TRBV10-3 and J usage is TRBJ1-4, with D hard to call. The V end was cut by 7 bases, the J end by 4 bases, with 10 bases between. Germline values: CDR1 ENHRY, CDR2 SYGVKD. The CDR3 extends over 13 amino acids. Here the CDR3 reads CAITIGNNEKLFF. The CDR3 DNA reads as TGTGCCATCACCATCGGGAATAATGAAAAACTGTTTTTT.

The V and J genes are TRBV30 and TRBJ2-3; TRBD1 matches at 8 bases. The germline gives CDR1 GTSNPN, CDR2 SVGIG (reference sequence). Trimming cost V 3 bases and J 6 bases; bases outside gene matches: 2. The CDR3 covers 12 residues. CDR3 in DNA: TGTGCCTGGAGAACAGGGGGGGATACGCAGTATTTT. It translates to CAWRTGGDTQYF. The full variable domain, with the rest looked up from reference TRBV30 and TRBJ2-3, is SQTIHQWPATLVQPVGSPLSLECTVEGTSNPNLYWYRQAAGRGLQLLFYSVGIGQISSEVPQNLSASRPQDRQFILSSKKLLLSDSGFYLCAWRTGGDTQYFGPGTRLTVL.

V is TRBV7-2 and J is TRBJ1-4; possibly TRBD1 for D (5 bases). V was shortened by 1 base and J by 9 bases, with 12 bases between the two germline ends. Germline V gene sequence: CDR1 SGHTA, CDR2 FQGNSA. The CDR3 sequence is 14 residues long. The CDR3 region is CASSLGRESKKLFF. CDR3 nucleotides: TGTGCCAGCAGCTTAGGCAGGGAAAGCAAAAAACTGTTTTTT.

Only a few counts were recorded for this clone. The J gene is TRBJ2-3, the V gene TRBV19; D remains unclear. Germline V CDR1 and CDR2: LNHDA, SQIVND (reference sequence). The CDR3 runs 12 residues. V gave up 5 bases and J gave up 6 bases, with 9 bases separating them. DNA of the CDR3: TGTGCCAGTAGTTTCCGGTCGGATACGCAGTATTTT. Translating it yields CASSFRSDTQYF.

The rearrangement links TRBV5-4 to TRBJ2-3; perhaps TRBD2 as D (5 bases). Trimming left V 4 bases short and J 4 bases short, with 10 bases between. This CDR3 spans 13 amino acids. CDR1 is SGHNT and CDR2 is YYREEE in the germline V gene (reference sequence). CDR3 bases: TGTGCCAGCAGCGCGGACTTGTCAGATACGCAGTATTTT. This translates into CASSADLSDTQYF.

The DNA of the CDR3 is TGTGCCAGCAGCGTAGAAAAGCGGGGGGGCAGCACAGATACGCAGTATTTT. The encoded protein is CASSVEKRGGSTDTQYF. The chain joins TRBV9 to TRBJ2-3; 10 bases agree with TRBD2. CDR1 is SGDLS and CDR2 is YYNGEE in the germline V gene. With V trimmed by 0 bases and J by 0 bases, 4 bases remained unmatched. CDR3 size: 17 residues.